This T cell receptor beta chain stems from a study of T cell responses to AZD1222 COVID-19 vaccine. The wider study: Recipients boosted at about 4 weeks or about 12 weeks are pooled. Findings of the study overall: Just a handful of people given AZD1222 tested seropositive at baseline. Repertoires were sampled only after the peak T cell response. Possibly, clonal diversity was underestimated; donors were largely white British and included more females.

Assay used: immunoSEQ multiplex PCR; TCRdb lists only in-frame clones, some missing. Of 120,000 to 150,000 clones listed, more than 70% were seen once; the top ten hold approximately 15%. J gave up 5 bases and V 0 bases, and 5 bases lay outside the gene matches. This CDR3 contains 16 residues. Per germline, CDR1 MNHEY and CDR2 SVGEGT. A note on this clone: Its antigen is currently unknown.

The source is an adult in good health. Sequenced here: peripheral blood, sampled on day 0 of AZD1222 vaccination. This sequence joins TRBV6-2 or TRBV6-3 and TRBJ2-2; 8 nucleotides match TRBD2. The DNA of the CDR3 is TGTGCCAGCAGTTACTCGACGGGGGGGCCTACCGGGGAGCTGTTTTTT. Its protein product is CASSYSTGGPTGELFF.